This note documents a single T cell receptor beta chain sequence. The germline gives CDR1 SGHAT, CDR2 FQDESV (reference sequence). The CDR3 is made up of 15 amino acids. V lost 2 bases, J lost 4 bases, and 3 bases stayed unmatched. This specimen belongs to a study of blood T cell repertoires in COVID-19. Overall study: Both acute and convalescent COVID-19 samples were obtained from the United States, Italy and Spain. From T cells, B-cell-depleted T cells, or PBMCs came the material, which was cDNA or gDNA.

Original analysis: Scientists estimated how many nucleated cells there were by amplifying reference gene primers. Method: immunoSEQ multiplex PCR; TCRdb's copy keeps in-frame clones and lacks some. V, J and clone size derive from that table, while D and trimming were established from the DNA sequence. This repertoire shows over 250,000 clones, 70% to 90% found once; its top ten account for more than 9.5%. The clonotype was recovered from a woman between 70 and 85 years old with acute or convalescent COVID-19. The rearrangement links TRBV11-1 to TRBJ2-1, with 9 bases aligning to TRBD2. The material sequenced was peripheral blood. The chain's CDR3 is CASSLLAGPYNEQFF. The CDR3 nucleotides are TGTGCCAGCAGCTTACTAGCGGGGCCGTACAATGAGCAGTTCTTC.